These 28 T cell receptor beta chains share one sample of origin, sequenced in a study of blood T cell repertoires in COVID-19. The data were produced by immunoSEQ multiplex PCR, yet TCRdb's version contains in-frame clones alone and is incomplete. Seen here are fewer than 85,000 clones, 70% to 85% observed once, and the top ten hold around 27%. The sequenced sample consisted of peripheral blood. The receptors originated from a man aged 55 to 70 with active or convalescent COVID-19.

V and J are TRBV19 and TRBJ1-4; 8 bases agree with TRBD1. Germline V gene sequence: CDR1 LNHDA, CDR2 SQIVND (reference sequence). This CDR3 has 14 amino acids. Losses at the gene ends were 5 bases for V and 8 bases for J; bases not matched to a gene: 7. DNA for the CDR3: TGTGCCAGTAGTGGGGGGGACAGGACGGAAAAACTGTTTTTT. It encodes CASSGGDRTEKLFF.

This clone was detected only once. This sequence joins TRBV3-1 (or the pseudogene TRBV3-2) and TRBJ1-6; weak D call: TRBD1 (6 bases). Germline V CDR1 and CDR2: LGHDT, YNNKEL (reference sequence). V lost 1 base to trimming and J lost 10 bases, with 11 bases between them. The length of the CDR3 is 14 residues. Written as DNA, the CDR3 is TGTGCCAGCAGCCAAGGCAGGGGCGGATCACCCCTCCACTTT. Encoded protein: CASSQGRGGSPLHF.

The CDR3 reads CASSVGGVGETQYF. Here the CDR3 DNA reads TGTGCCAGCAGCGTAGGGGGGGTCGGGGAGACCCAGTACTTC. The V and J genes are TRBV9 and TRBJ2-5; a weak D match, TRBD2 (6 bases). V was shortened by 0 bases and J by 5 bases, with 11 bases between the two germline ends. The V gene's germline CDR1 is SGDLS and CDR2 YYNGEE. The CDR3 contains 14 residues.

The V and J genes are TRBV4-3 and TRBJ2-1; 7 positions agree with TRBD2. CDR3 length equals 18 residues. V shed 0 bases, J shed 2 bases, and the junction held 10 bases outside the gene matches. Per the germline V gene, CDR1 is LGHNA and CDR2 is YSLEER. This chain's CDR3 is CASSQDPTAGRAYNEQFF. The DNA of the CDR3 is TGCGCCAGCAGCCAAGACCCGACAGCGGGGCGAGCCTACAATGAGCAGTTCTTC.

The chain combines TRBV10-3 with TRBJ1-4; 9 nucleotides align to TRBD1. CDR3 length equals 15 residues. J lost 7 bases, V lost 3 bases, and 6 bases had no gene match. Germline CDR1 and CDR2: ENHRY and SYGVKD. CDR3 DNA sequence: TGTGCCATCAGTGAAACAACAGGGGGCATTGAAAAACTGTTTTTT. Its protein is CAISETTGGIEKLFF.

This rearrangement joins TRBV30 to TRBJ2-1; 13 bases are shared with TRBD2. CDR1 and CDR2 (germline): GTSNPN, SVGIG (reference sequence). This CDR3 is built from 16 residues. V shed 0 bases and J 3 bases; nucleotides not matched to a gene: 2. The CDR3 loop reads CAWSVLAGGNYNEQFF. CDR3 coding DNA: TGTGCCTGGAGTGTACTAGCGGGGGGGAACTACAATGAGCAGTTCTTC.

J is TRBJ2-3 and V is TRBV29-1; 9 bases align to TRBD1. The CDR3 sequence is 16 residues long. V was pared by 4 bases and J by 3 bases, with 11 bases of the junction left unmatched. Germline V CDR1 and CDR2: SQVTM, ANQGSEA. The CDR3 loop reads CSVGGGTGIGTDTQYF. In DNA form, the CDR3 reads TGCAGCGTTGGCGGAGGGACAGGGATAGGGACAGATACGCAGTATTTT.

Here the CDR3 DNA reads TGTGCCAGCAGTTACCCCTCAGGGGGGAACTATGGCTACACCTTC. It yields the protein CASSYPSGGNYGYTF. This rearrangement joins TRBV9 to TRBJ1-2; 7 nucleotides align to TRBD1. The CDR3 sequence is 15 residues long. The trim removed 5 bases at V and 2 bases at J, leaving 9 bases unmatched. Germline V gene sequence: CDR1 SGDLS, CDR2 YYNGEE.

This chain links TRBV5-6 with TRBJ2-3; a weak D match, TRBD2 (6 bases). V shed 3 bases and J shed 8 bases, with 13 bases lying between them. CDR3 length: 13 amino acids. In germline, CDR1 is SGHDT, CDR2 YYEEEE. CDR3 residues: CASSYQQGGTQYF. Written as DNA, the CDR3 is TGTGCCAGCAGCTACCAGCAGGGAGGTACGCAGTATTTT.

The gene calls are TRBV5-3 and TRBJ2-6; weak D call: TRBD1 (5 bases). TRBV5-3 is placed among ORFs of uncertain function. This CDR3 spans 14 amino acids. V was shortened by 9 bases and J by 2 bases, with 12 bases between the two germline ends. This CDR3 reads CAIKGRAGANVLTF. CDR3 nucleotide sequence: TGTGCCATAAAGGGCAGGGCTGGGGCCAACGTCCTGACTTTC.

The chain combines TRBV3-1 (or the pseudogene TRBV3-2) with TRBJ1-5; D is unclear. The V and J ends lost 0 bases and 4 bases respectively, with 4 bases between them. Looked up from germline, CDR1 is LGHDT and CDR2 is YNNKEL (reference sequence). The length of the CDR3 is 13 residues. The CDR3 reads CASSQDLNQPQHF. The CDR3, as DNA: TGTGCCAGCAGCCAAGATCTTAATCAGCCCCAGCATTTT.

This chain uses TRBV12-3 or TRBV12-4 with TRBJ2-7; TRBD1 matches at 7 bases. V lost 6 bases to trimming and J lost 6 bases; unmatched junction nucleotides: 8. There are 13 residues in the CDR3. For the CDR3, the DNA is TGTGCCAGCAGCGGACAGGCCCGAGGCGAGCAGTACTTC. This sequence encodes CASSGQARGEQYF.

The rearrangement links TRBV2 to TRBJ1-2, with 10 bases identical to TRBD1. The ends lost 8 bases at V and 4 bases at J; junction bases unmatched: 10. In germline, CDR1 is SNHLY, CDR2 FYNNEI. There are 15 residues in the CDR3. The CDR3 coding sequence is TGTGCCAGCCTGGACAGGGGGAATGGAGGCTATGGCTACACCTTC. This encodes CASLDRGNGGYGYTF.

The genes are TRBV28 and TRBJ1-2, with 7 bases lining up with TRBD1. The CDR3 is made up of 13 amino acids. The germline V gene encodes CDR1 MDHEN and CDR2 SYDVKM. Trimming took 6 bases from V and 5 from J; bases not matched to a gene: 6. This CDR3 reads CASSTGQPYGYTF. CDR3 sequence (DNA): TGTGCCAGCAGCACGGGACAGCCATATGGCTACACCTTC.

This CDR3 is CASSFGLKSSYEQYF. CDR3 nucleotides: TGTGCCAGCAGCTTCGGGTTGAAGTCGTCCTACGAGCAGTACTTC. The chain uses TRBV7-2 and TRBJ2-7, with D hard to call. The CDR3 runs to 15 residues. V was cut by 3 bases and J by 1 base, with 13 bases left in between. The germline V gene has CDR1 SGHTA and CDR2 FQGNSA.

The V call is TRBV9, the J call TRBJ1-3; no firm D call. The germline V and J ends were trimmed by 0 bases and 7 bases, with 5 bases remaining between them. This CDR3 spans 12 amino acids. The germline V gene encodes CDR1 SGDLS and CDR2 YYNGEE. CDR3 coding DNA: TGTGCCAGCAGCGTAGCTGAGAACACCATATATTTT. Amino acid sequence: CASSVAENTIYF.

The chain links TRBV19 to TRBJ1-2; no clear D. From germline, CDR1 is LNHDA and CDR2 SQIVND (reference sequence). The CDR3 runs to 13 residues. Trimming took off 0 bases at V and 8 bases at J, with 10 bases between the two ends. CDR3 nucleotides: TGTGCCAGTAGTATAGACTTCAGGCGCGGCTACACCTTC. Its protein product is CASSIDFRRGYTF.

The genes are TRBV7-9 and TRBJ1-1; D is uncertain. The germline gives CDR1 SEHNR, CDR2 FQNEAQ (reference sequence). The CDR3 extends over 14 amino acids. V lost 5 bases, J lost 0 bases, and 10 bases lay in between. CDR3 sequence reads: CASSGQRMNTEAFF. The CDR3 nucleotides read TGTGCCAGCAGCGGTCAGAGGATGAACACTGAAGCTTTCTTT.

The chain uses TRBV10-3 and TRBJ2-2; D might be TRBD1 (6 bases). The CDR3 has 14 amino acids. The germline CDR1 and CDR2 sequences are ENHRY and SYGVKD. Trimming removed 5 bases from V and 7 bases from J, with 14 bases in between. Here the CDR3 reads CAISRRGLDGELFF. In DNA, the CDR3 is TGTGCCATCAGTCGCAGGGGCCTCGACGGGGAGCTGTTTTTT.

In nucleotides, the CDR3 is TGTGCCAGCTCACCACAGTGGGGGGGTACCTACAATGAGCAGTTCTTC. This sequence encodes CASSPQWGGTYNEQFF. The V and J genes are TRBV18 and TRBJ2-1; 7 positions agree with TRBD2. Germline-derived CDR1 and CDR2 are KGHSH and LQKENI. The length of the CDR3 is 16 residues. With 1 base clipped from V and 2 bases from J, the junction kept 5 bases outside the gene matches.

The chain is built from TRBV9 and TRBJ2-2, with 7 positions matching TRBD2. Losses at the gene ends were 0 bases for V and 1 base for J; bases not matched to a gene: 0. The CDR3 contains 15 residues. Germline values: CDR1 SGDLS, CDR2 YYNGEE. CDR3 sequence reads: CASSVAGGNTGELFF. In DNA form, the CDR3 reads TGTGCCAGCAGCGTAGCGGGGGGGAACACCGGGGAGCTGTTTTTT.

V usage is TRBV18 and J usage is TRBJ1-5; TRBD1 aligns across 11 bases. V was pared by 5 bases and J by 6 bases, with 6 bases of the junction left unmatched. The CDR3 sequence is 15 residues long. Germline V CDR1 and CDR2: KGHSH, LQKENI. CDR3 nucleotides: TGTGCCAGCTCAGAAAGGACAGGGGGCGGTCAGCCCCAGCATTTT. This codes for CASSERTGGGQPQHF.

As regards this clone: The junction does not match germline at one end; this may be a read error. J is TRBJ2-7 and V is TRBV15; D may be TRBD1 (6 bases). Germline-derived CDR1 and CDR2 are LNHNV and YYDKDF (reference sequence). The length of the CDR3 is 13 residues. CDR3 coding DNA: TGTGCCACCAGCAGAGAACCCACAGGGTCAACCGTCTTC. Translation: CATSREPTGSTVF.

CDR3 residues: CASSLTGTGSQPQHF. DNA for the CDR3: TGTGCCAGCTCACTCACCGGGACAGGGAGTCAGCCCCAGCATTTT. This chain links TRBV18 with TRBJ1-5; TRBD1 matches at 9 bases. Germline V gives CDR1 KGHSH, CDR2 LQKENI. CDR3 size: 15 residues. V lost 4 bases, J lost 6 bases, and 7 bases stayed unmatched.

V usage is TRBV5-4 and J usage is TRBJ2-7, with TRBD1 as a possible D gene (5 bases). The V end lost 0 bases, the J end lost 3 bases, and 7 bases lay between the germline ends. The CDR3 sequence is 13 residues long. Germline CDR1 is SGHNT and CDR2 is YYREEE (reference sequence). Here the CDR3 reads CASSLARDYEQYF. For the CDR3, the DNA is TGTGCCAGCAGCTTGGCCAGGGACTACGAGCAGTACTTC. The full variable domain, its missing parts supplied by reference TRBV5-4 and TRBJ2-7, is ETGVTQSPTHLIKTRGQQVTLRCSSQSGHNTVSWYQQALGQGPQFIFQYYREEENGRGNFPPRFSGLQFPNYSSELNVNALELDDSALYLCASSLARDYEQYFGPGTRLTVT.

The V and J genes are TRBV5-1 and TRBJ2-3; D uncertain. Germline lookup yields CDR1 SGHRS and CDR2 YFSETQ. V dropped 0 bases and J dropped 4 bases, with 6 bases sitting between them. CDR3 size: 13 residues. The CDR3 region is CASSLAGADTQYF. The CDR3 DNA is TGCGCCAGCAGCTTGGCCGGAGCAGATACGCAGTATTTT.

The chain employs TRBV19 and TRBJ2-4; TRBD1 agrees at 12 bases. Germline lookup yields CDR1 LNHDA and CDR2 SQIVND (reference sequence). With 7 bases clipped from V and 1 base from J, the junction kept 11 bases outside the gene matches. CDR3 length: 18 residues. The CDR3 sequence is CASTTPRDRGPAKNIQYF. CDR3 bases: TGTGCCAGTACCACCCCCCGGGACAGGGGGCCGGCCAAAAACATTCAGTACTTC.

The gene calls are TRBV7-8 and TRBJ2-5, with D hard to call. This CDR3 is built from 15 residues. Deletions cut 1 base from V and 4 bases from J, with 13 bases between. Germline V lookup: CDR1 SGHVS, CDR2 FQNEAQ. CDR3 sequence (DNA): TGTGCCAGCAGCTTAGTTGCTCCCCCGGGAGAGACCCAGTACTTC. Amino acid sequence: CASSLVAPPGETQYF. Using reference TRBV7-8 and TRBJ2-5 for the parts outside the CDR3, the full variable domain is GAGVSQSPRYKVAKRGQDVALRCDPISGHVSLFWYQQALGQGPEFLTYFQNEAQLDKSGLPSDRFFAERPEGSVSTLKIQRTQQEDSAVYLCASSLVAPPGETQYFGPGTRLLVL.